This T cell receptor (beta chain) was sequenced during a study of T cell responses to AZD1222 COVID-19 vaccine. Comments on this clone: Its antigen remains unknown.

Second-dose intervals near 4 or 12 weeks were combined. CDR1 is MNHEY, CDR2 SVGAGI, per germline. The V end lost 2 bases, the J end lost 6 bases, and 10 bases lay between the germline ends. The CDR3 totals 13 residues. Overall study findings and caveats: Researchers report vaccine-associated CD4 TCRs spanning spike, with dominance at 160-218 and 743-854. Targeting of unmutated variant regions was reportedly seen in nearly half of spike-specific TCRs. Donors were chiefly white British, with a greater number of females, and clonal diversity was perhaps underestimated.

Repertoires were generated with immunoSEQ multiplex PCR, while TCRdb's copy carries only in-frame clones and drops some. This sample has roughly 120,000 clones; around 90% occur once, and the top ten carry approximately 2.6%. The chain recombines TRBV6-5 with TRBJ1-2; D ambiguous. This TCR came from an adult who received the AZD1222 COVID-19 vaccine. The material sequenced was peripheral blood, taken 28 days after the second AZD1222 dose. CDR3 region: CASSYNEGNGYTF. CDR3 bases: TGTGCCAGCAGTTACAACGAAGGTAATGGCTACACCTTC.